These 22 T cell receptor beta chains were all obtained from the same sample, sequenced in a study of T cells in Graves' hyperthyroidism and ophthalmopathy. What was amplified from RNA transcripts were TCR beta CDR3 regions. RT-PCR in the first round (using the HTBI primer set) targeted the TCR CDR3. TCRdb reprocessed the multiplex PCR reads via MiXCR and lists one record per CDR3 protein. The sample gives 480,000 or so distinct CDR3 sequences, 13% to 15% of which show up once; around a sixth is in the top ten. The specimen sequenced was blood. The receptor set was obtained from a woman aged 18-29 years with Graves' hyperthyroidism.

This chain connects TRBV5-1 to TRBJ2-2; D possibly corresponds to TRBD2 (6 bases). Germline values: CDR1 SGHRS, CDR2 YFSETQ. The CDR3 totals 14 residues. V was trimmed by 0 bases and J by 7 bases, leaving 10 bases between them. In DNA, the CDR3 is TGCGCCAGCAGCTTGGTACCGGAGGGCGGGGAGCTGTTTTTT. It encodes CASSLVPEGGELFF.

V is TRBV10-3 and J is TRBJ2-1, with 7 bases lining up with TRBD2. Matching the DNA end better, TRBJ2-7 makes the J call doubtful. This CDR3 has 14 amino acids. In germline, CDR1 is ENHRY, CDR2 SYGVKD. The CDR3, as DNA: TGTGCGTGTTTGGGGGAGGGGACCTACAATGAGCAGTACGTC. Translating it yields CACLGEGTYNEQYV.

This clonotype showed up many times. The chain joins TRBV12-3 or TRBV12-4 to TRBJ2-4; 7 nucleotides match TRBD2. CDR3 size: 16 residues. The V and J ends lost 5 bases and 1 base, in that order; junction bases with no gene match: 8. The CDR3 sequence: CASSGGELEAKNIQYF. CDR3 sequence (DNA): TGTGCCAGCAGTGGGGGGGAATTGGAGGCCAAAAACATTCAGTACTTC.

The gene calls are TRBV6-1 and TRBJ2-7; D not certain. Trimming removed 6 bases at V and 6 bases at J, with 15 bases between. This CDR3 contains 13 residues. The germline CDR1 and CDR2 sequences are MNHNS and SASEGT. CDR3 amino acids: CASSSRQLTEQYV. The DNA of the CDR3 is TGTGCCAGCAGCTCGCGGCAGCTAACCGAGCAGTACGTC.

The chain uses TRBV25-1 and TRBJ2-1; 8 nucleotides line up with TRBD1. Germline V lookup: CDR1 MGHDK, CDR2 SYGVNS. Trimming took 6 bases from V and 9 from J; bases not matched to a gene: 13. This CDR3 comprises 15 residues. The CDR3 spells CASSPRTGNGGEQFF. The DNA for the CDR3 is TGTGCCAGCAGCCCCCGGACAGGGAATGGCGGTGAGCAGTTCTTC.

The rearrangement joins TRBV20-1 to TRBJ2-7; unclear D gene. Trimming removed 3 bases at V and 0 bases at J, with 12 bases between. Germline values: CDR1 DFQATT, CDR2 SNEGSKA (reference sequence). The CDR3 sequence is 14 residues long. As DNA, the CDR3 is TGCAGTGCTAGGTATCGAGGTCGCTCCTACGAGCAGTACTTC. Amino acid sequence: CSARYRGRSYEQYF.

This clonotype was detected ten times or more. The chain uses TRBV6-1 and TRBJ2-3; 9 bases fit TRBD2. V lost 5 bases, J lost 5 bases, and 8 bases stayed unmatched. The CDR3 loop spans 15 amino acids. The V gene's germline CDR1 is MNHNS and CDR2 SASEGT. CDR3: CASSLAGLLGDTQYF. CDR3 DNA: TGTGCCAGCAGTCTAGCGGGACTGTTAGGAGATACGCAGTATTTT.

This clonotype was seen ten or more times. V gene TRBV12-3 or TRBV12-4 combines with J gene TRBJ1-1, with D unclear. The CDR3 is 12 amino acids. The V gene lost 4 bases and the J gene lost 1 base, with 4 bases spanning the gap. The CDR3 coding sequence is TGTGCCAGCAGTTCAGGGAACACTGAAGCTTTCTTT. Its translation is CASSSGNTEAFF.

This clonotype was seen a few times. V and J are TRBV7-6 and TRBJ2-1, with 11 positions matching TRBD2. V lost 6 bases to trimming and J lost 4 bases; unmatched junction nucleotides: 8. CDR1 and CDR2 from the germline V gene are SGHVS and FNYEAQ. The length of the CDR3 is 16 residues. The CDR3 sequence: CASRATSGSVYNEQFF. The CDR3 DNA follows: TGTGCCAGCAGGGCTACTAGCGGGAGTGTATACAATGAGCAGTTCTTC.

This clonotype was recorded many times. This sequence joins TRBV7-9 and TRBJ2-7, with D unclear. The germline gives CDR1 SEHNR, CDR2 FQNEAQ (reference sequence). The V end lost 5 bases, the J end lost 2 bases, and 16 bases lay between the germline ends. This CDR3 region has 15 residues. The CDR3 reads CASSLDKIGPYEQYV. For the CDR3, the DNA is TGTGCCAGCAGCCTCGACAAGATAGGACCCTACGAGCAGTACGTC.

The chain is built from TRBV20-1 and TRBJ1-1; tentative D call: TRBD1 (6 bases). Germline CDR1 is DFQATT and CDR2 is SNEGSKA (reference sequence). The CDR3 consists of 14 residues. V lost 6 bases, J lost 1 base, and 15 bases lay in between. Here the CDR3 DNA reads TGCAGTGCCCACCTCCTGGGACAGAACACTGAAGCTTTCTTT. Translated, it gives CSAHLLGQNTEAFF.

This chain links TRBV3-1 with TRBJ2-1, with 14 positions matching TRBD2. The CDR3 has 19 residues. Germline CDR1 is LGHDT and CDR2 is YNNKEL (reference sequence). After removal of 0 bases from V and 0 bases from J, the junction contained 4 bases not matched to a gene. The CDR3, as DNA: TGTGCCAGCAGCCAAGAAGAAGGACTAGCGGGGGGCTCCTACAATGAGCAGTTCTTC. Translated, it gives CASSQEEGLAGGSYNEQFF.

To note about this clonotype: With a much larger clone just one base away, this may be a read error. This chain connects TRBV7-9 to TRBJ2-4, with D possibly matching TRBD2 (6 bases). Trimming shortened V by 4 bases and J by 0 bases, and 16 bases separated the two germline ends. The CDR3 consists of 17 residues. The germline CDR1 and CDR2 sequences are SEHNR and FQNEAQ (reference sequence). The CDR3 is CASSSLTGGIAKNIQYF. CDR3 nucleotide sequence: TGTGCCAGCAGCTCCCTGACTGGCGGGATAGCCAAAAACATTCAGTACTTC.

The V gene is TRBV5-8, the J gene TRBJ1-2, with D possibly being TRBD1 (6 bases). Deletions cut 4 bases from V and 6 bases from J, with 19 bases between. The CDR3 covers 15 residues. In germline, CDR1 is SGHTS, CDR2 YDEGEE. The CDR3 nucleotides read TGTGCCAGCAGCCCTACCTACGGGACACGAAATGGCTACACCTTC. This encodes CASSPTYGTRNGYTF.

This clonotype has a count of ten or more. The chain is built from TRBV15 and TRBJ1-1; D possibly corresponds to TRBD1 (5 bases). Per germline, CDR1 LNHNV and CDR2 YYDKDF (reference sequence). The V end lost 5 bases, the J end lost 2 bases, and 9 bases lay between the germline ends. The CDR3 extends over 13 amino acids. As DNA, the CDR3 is TGTGCCACCAGCGTGGGGGACAACACTGAAGCTTTCTTT. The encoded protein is CATSVGDNTEAFF.

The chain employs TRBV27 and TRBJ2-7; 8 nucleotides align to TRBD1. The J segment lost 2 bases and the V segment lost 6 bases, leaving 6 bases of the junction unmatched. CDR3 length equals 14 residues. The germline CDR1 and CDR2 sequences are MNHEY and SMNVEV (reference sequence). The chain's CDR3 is CASSPDRAAYEQYV. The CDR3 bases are TGTGCCAGCAGCCCGGACAGGGCAGCCTACGAGCAGTACGTC.

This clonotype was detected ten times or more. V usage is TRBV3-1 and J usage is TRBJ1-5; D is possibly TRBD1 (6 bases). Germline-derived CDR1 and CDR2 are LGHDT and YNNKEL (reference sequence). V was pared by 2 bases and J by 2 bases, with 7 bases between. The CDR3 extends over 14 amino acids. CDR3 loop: CASSQRTGNQPQHF. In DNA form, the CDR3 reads TGTGCCAGCAGCCAAAGGACAGGCAATCAGCCCCAGCATTTT.

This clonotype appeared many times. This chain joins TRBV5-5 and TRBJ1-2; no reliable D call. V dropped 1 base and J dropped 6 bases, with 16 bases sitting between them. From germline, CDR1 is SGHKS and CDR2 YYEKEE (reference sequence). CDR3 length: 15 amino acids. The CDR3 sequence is CASSLNGYSVDGYTF. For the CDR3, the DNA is TGTGCCAGCAGCTTGAACGGGTATTCGGTAGATGGCTACACCTTC.

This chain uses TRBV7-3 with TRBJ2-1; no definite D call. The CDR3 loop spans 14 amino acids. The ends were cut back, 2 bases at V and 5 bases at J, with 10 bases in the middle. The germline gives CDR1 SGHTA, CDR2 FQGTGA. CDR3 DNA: TGTGCCAGCAGCTTACAGCGAGGAGACAATGAGCAGTTCTTC. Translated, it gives CASSLQRGDNEQFF.

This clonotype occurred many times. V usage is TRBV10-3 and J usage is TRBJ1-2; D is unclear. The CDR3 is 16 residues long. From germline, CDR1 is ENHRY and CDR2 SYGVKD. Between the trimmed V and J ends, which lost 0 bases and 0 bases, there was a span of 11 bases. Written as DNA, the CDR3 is TGTGCCATCAGTGAGTCGGCAGCTTCCCCTAACTATGGCTACACCTTC. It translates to CAISESAASPNYGYTF.

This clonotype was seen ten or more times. CDR3 sequence: CASSLGLAGARTGELFF. Written as DNA, the CDR3 is TGTGCCAGCAGCCTGGGACTAGCGGGAGCTCGAACCGGGGAGCTGTTTTTT. The rearrangement links TRBV3-1 to TRBJ2-2, with TRBD2 matching over 14 bases. The junction had 6 bases not matched to a gene; V was cut back by 4 bases and J by 5 bases. Per the germline V gene, CDR1 is LGHDT and CDR2 is YNNKEL (reference sequence). This CDR3 has 17 amino acids.

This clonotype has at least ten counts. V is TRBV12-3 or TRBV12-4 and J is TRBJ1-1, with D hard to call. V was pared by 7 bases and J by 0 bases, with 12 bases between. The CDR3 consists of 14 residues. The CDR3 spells CASTSRVMNTEAFF. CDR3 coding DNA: TGTGCCAGCACCTCACGTGTGATGAACACTGAAGCTTTCTTT.